The 29 T cell receptor beta chains below were found in one sample sequenced in a study of shared clonotypes between healthy human individuals (dated by TCRdb to the early 2020s). The library was obtained by the immunoSEQ multiplex PCR assay. Here the immuneACCESS table is served through TCRdb, limited to in-frame sequences with V and J called. Missing clones are a known gap in these copies; in checked studies unresolved V genes cover under half, and the rest lacks a known reason. The sample has a few hundred thousand clones on record, roughly four fifths of them singletons. The ten biggest clones cover around 13% of the sample. The sequenced material came from PBMCs. These receptors all come from a woman aged 40 to 55 in good health. Some clones in this sample may be carry-over from other donors' samples.

J is TRBJ2-7 and V is TRBV7-6, with D possibly being TRBD2 (6 bases). The CDR3 extends over 16 amino acids. Trimming removed 4 bases at V and 6 bases at J, with 22 bases between. Germline V gene data show CDR1 as SGHVS and CDR2 as FNYEAQ. This chain's CDR3 is CASSSGGFAGWGEQYF. CDR3 nucleotides: TGTGCCAGCAGCTCCGGAGGTTTTGCGGGATGGGGCGAGCAGTACTTC.

The table lists this clone with a few counts. V and J are TRBV29-1 and TRBJ1-1; the match to TRBD1 covers 9 bases. Per germline, CDR1 SQVTM and CDR2 ANQGSEA. V trimming: 5 bases; J trimming: 7 bases; junction bases outside the gene matches: 8. The CDR3 covers 13 residues. The CDR3 sequence: CSVLKQGAGEAFF. For the CDR3, the DNA is TGCAGCGTTCTAAAACAGGGGGCGGGTGAAGCTTTCTTT.

The V gene is TRBV6-1, the J gene TRBJ2-2; TRBD1 is a possible D gene (5 bases). CDR1 and CDR2 from the germline V gene are MNHNS and SASEGT. The CDR3 length is 15 residues. Trimming shortened V by 4 bases and J by 1 base, and 10 bases separated the two germline ends. The CDR3 reads CASSARTQNTGELFF. CDR3 DNA: TGTGCCAGCAGTGCCCGGACACAGAACACCGGGGAGCTGTTTTTT.

V and J are TRBV4-1 and TRBJ2-7; 10 nucleotides match TRBD1. CDR1 and CDR2 from the germline V gene are MGHRA and YSYEKL. This CDR3 contains 15 residues. V shed 2 bases, J shed 1 base, and the junction held 2 bases outside the gene matches. The DNA for the CDR3 is TGCGCCAGCAGCCAACCGGGACAGGGGTCCTACGAGCAGTACTTC. Its translation is CASSQPGQGSYEQYF.

This clone appeared a few times. The J gene is TRBJ1-2, the V gene TRBV14; D is ambiguous. Germline V gene data show CDR1 as SGHDN and CDR2 as FVKESK. V was cut by 4 bases and J by 3 bases, with 15 bases left in between. This CDR3 spans 15 amino acids. The CDR3 DNA reads as TGTGCCAGCAGCCGCGGAGCCTACCGAGACTATGGCTACACCTTC. Translating it yields CASSRGAYRDYGYTF.

The genes are TRBV5-1 and TRBJ2-2; perhaps TRBD1 as D (6 bases). Between the trimmed V and J ends, which lost 1 base and 3 bases, there was a span of 10 bases. The CDR3 spans 15 residues. Germline V gene sequence: CDR1 SGHRS, CDR2 YFSETQ. Written as DNA, the CDR3 is TGCGCCAGCAGCTTGTTACAGGGAGACACCGGGGAGCTGTTTTTT. It is translated as CASSLLQGDTGELFF.

On this clone itself: Other DNA sequences of this sample code for an identical CDR3. The rearrangement joins TRBV5-6 to TRBJ2-2; 9 positions match TRBD2. The CDR3 is 15 amino acids. The germline CDR1 and CDR2 sequences are SGHDT and YYEEEE. Trimming at V came to 4 bases and at J to 3 bases, leaving 4 bases not matched to a gene. The DNA of the CDR3 is TGTGCCAGCAGCCTAGCGGGAACCTACACCGGGGAGCTGTTTTTT. This sequence encodes CASSLAGTYTGELFF. The variable domain in full, with the rest retrieved from reference TRBV5-6 and TRBJ2-2, is DAGVTQSPTHLIKTRGQQVTLRCSPKSGHDTVSWYQQALGQGPQFIFQYYEEEERQRGNFPDRFSGHQFPNYSSELNVNALLLGDSALYLCASSLAGTYTGELFFGEGSRLTVL.

On this clone itself: Different DNA sequences within this sample yield the same CDR3. This CDR3 is CASSLGTVATNEKLFF. Written as DNA, the CDR3 is TGCGCCAGCAGCTTGGGGACGGTTGCAACTAATGAAAAACTGTTTTTT. This sequence joins TRBV5-1 and TRBJ1-4; no firm D call. The CDR3 runs to 16 residues. The germline CDR1 and CDR2 sequences are SGHRS and YFSETQ. V lost 0 bases, J lost 0 bases, and 9 bases lay in between.

The CDR3 DNA follows: TGTGCCAGCAGCAGGCAGATGAATAATGAGCAGTTCTTC. It specifies CASSRQMNNEQFF. This chain joins TRBV7-3 and TRBJ2-1; D ambiguous. This CDR3 is built from 13 residues. CDR1 SGHTA and CDR2 FQGTGA come from the germline V gene. V was trimmed by 5 bases and J by 7 bases, leaving 12 bases between them.

This chain connects TRBV30 to TRBJ1-5; D ambiguous. V dropped 0 bases and J dropped 0 bases, with 6 bases sitting between them. Germline CDR1 GTSNPN, CDR2 SVGIG (reference sequence). CDR3 length: 14 residues. CDR3: CAWSVRHSNQPQHF. Written as DNA, the CDR3 is TGTGCCTGGAGTGTAAGACATAGCAATCAGCCCCAGCATTTT.

Remarks on this clone: At one boundary the junction diverges from the germline segment, which might be a read error. The chain uses TRBV18 and TRBJ2-7; weak D call: TRBD1 (5 bases). Germline loops: CDR1 KGHSH, CDR2 LQKENI. CDR3 length: 14 residues. DNA for the CDR3: TGTGCCGGCTCACCCTCAAGGGGATCCTACGAGCAGTACTTC. Amino acid sequence: CAGSPSRGSYEQYF.

This clone has a handful of counts. This chain connects TRBV7-3 to TRBJ2-3, with TRBD2 matching 14 bases. Germline assignment: CDR1 SGHTA and CDR2 FQGTGA. The CDR3 spans 19 residues. V lost 5 bases, J lost 4 bases, and 14 bases stayed unmatched. CDR3 region: CASSLLGPGLAGEADTQYF. In DNA, the CDR3 is TGTGCCAGCAGCCTGTTAGGGCCGGGACTAGCGGGAGAAGCAGATACGCAGTATTTT.

V and J are TRBV7-3 and TRBJ2-1; 8 bases are a match to TRBD2. Germline V CDR1 and CDR2: SGHTA, FQGTGA. Trimming at V came to 5 bases and at J to 5 bases, leaving 11 bases not matched to a gene. CDR3 size: 16 residues. The CDR3 region is CASSRQPGLVDNEQFF. The DNA of the CDR3 is TGTGCCAGCAGCCGACAACCGGGACTAGTGGACAATGAGCAGTTCTTC.

The chain employs TRBV7-6 and TRBJ2-6, with 10 bases identical to TRBD2. CDR3 length: 18 amino acids. The V segment lost 0 bases and the J segment 0 bases; nucleotides outside the gene matches: 2. Germline CDR1 reads SGHVS; CDR2 reads FNYEAQ. CDR3 loop: CASSLAPSGGSGANVLTF. CDR3 in DNA: TGTGCCAGCAGCTTAGCGCCTAGCGGGGGCTCTGGGGCCAACGTCCTGACTTTC.

The gene calls are TRBV6-5 and TRBJ2-7, with 7 positions matching TRBD1. With V trimmed by 6 bases and J by 7 bases, 9 bases remained unmatched. Germline loops: CDR1 MNHEY, CDR2 SVGAGI. CDR3 length equals 13 residues. Written as DNA, the CDR3 is TGTGCCAGCAGGAACCCCGGGACAGATGAGCAGTACTTC. Its translation is CASRNPGTDEQYF.

V usage is TRBV4-1 and J usage is TRBJ2-1; TRBD1 matches 11 bases. CDR3 length: 15 residues. Trimming removed 8 bases from V and 8 bases from J; junction bases left unmatched: 11. Germline values: CDR1 MGHRA, CDR2 YSYEKL. As DNA, the CDR3 is TGCGCCAGCTCTTTCGGACAGGGGGCTGGGTATGAGCAGTTCTTC. Its protein product is CASSFGQGAGYEQFF.

This chain links TRBV6-1 with TRBJ2-7, with D perhaps matching TRBD2 (5 bases). The CDR3 is 13 residues long. Germline V lookup: CDR1 MNHNS, CDR2 SASEGT. V was cut by 7 bases and J by 2 bases, with 12 bases left in between. CDR3 sequence: CASNSDYPYEQYF. CDR3 sequence (DNA): TGTGCCAGCAACTCAGACTACCCCTACGAGCAGTACTTC.

This rearrangement joins TRBV19 to TRBJ2-7, with D perhaps TRBD1 (6 bases). This CDR3 comprises 16 residues. Between the trimmed V and J ends, which lost 6 bases and 0 bases, there was a span of 18 bases. The germline CDR1 and CDR2 sequences are LNHDA and SQIVND (reference sequence). As DNA, the CDR3 is TGTGCCAGTAGGGGAACAGGGACGGCTAGCTCCTACGAGCAGTACTTC. This sequence encodes CASRGTGTASSYEQYF.

The CDR3, as DNA: TGTGCCAGCAGCGGACAGGGGGTTAACTATGGCTACACCTTC. This encodes CASSGQGVNYGYTF. The chain links TRBV2 to TRBJ1-2; TRBD1 aligns across 10 bases. This CDR3 comprises 14 residues. Per germline, CDR1 SNHLY and CDR2 FYNNEI. With V trimmed by 6 bases and J by 1 base, 2 bases remained unmatched.

The gene calls are TRBV6-1 and TRBJ2-7; the D is unclear. The CDR3 runs to 13 residues. V was pared by 5 bases and J by 2 bases, with 10 bases between. CDR1 MNHNS and CDR2 SASEGT come from the germline V gene. CDR3 sequence (DNA): TGTGCCAGCAGTTCCCCGGAGACCTACGAGCAGTACTTC. Protein product: CASSSPETYEQYF.

This clone was seen a few times. Other DNA sequences in the sample encode the same CDR3. The chain links TRBV4-1 to TRBJ1-5; possible D gene TRBD1, 6 bases. V was clipped by 2 bases and J by 1 base, with 12 bases between them. This CDR3 has 16 amino acids. The germline V gene has CDR1 MGHRA and CDR2 YSYEKL. The DNA for the CDR3 is TGCGCCAGCAGCCAACGACAGGTCCTAAGCAATCAGCCCCAGCATTTT. Translation gives CASSQRQVLSNQPQHF.

The V and J genes are TRBV18 and TRBJ2-7; possibly TRBD2 for D (5 bases). The CDR3 sequence is 15 residues long. V lost 4 bases, J lost 2 bases, and 15 bases lay in between. Germline V gene lookup returns CDR1 KGHSH and CDR2 LQKENI. The CDR3 sequence is CASSLGRGRPYEQYF. CDR3 sequence (DNA): TGTGCCAGCTCACTTGGCCGCGGGCGTCCCTACGAGCAGTACTTC.

The chain joins TRBV7-2 to TRBJ2-3; unclear D gene. V was trimmed by 5 bases and J by 0 bases, leaving 12 bases between them. CDR1 and CDR2 from the germline V gene are SGHTA and FQGNSA. The CDR3 length is 15 residues. In DNA form, the CDR3 reads TGTGCCAGCAGCCCCGGGCCAGCTAGCACAGATACGCAGTATTTT. Protein product: CASSPGPASTDTQYF. Complete variable domain (other parts from reference TRBV7-2 and TRBJ2-3): GAGVSQSPSNKVTEKGKDVELRCDPISGHTALYWYRQSLGQGLEFLIYFQGNSAPDKSGLPSDRFSAERTGGSVSTLTIQRTQQEDSAVYLCASSPGPASTDTQYFGPGTRLTVL.

Comments on this clone: A far larger clone lies a single base away; this is likely a read error. Other DNA sequences of this sample code for an identical CDR3. The rearrangement joins TRBV29-1 to TRBJ1-1; TRBD1 is a possible D gene (6 bases). Looked up from germline, CDR1 is SQVTM and CDR2 is ANQGSEA. The CDR3 runs to 13 residues. This CDR3 reads CSVAQGSGTEAFF. The DNA for the CDR3 is TGCAGCGTTGCACAGGGCAGCGGCACTGAGGCTTTCTTT. Together with reference TRBV29-1 and TRBJ1-1, the CDR3 gives the full variable domain: SAVISQKPSRDICQRGTSLTIQCQVDSQVTMMFWYRQQPGQSLTLIATANQGSEATYESGFVIDKFPISRPNLTFSTLTVSNMSPEDSSIYLCSVAQGSGTEAFFGQGTRLTVV.

V gene TRBV18 combines with J gene TRBJ2-7; TRBD2 aligns across 8 bases. Looked up from germline, CDR1 is KGHSH and CDR2 is LQKENI. The V and J ends lost 2 bases and 6 bases, in that order; junction bases with no gene match: 3. CDR3 length: 13 residues. CDR3: CASSPSGTSEQYF. CDR3 bases: TGTGCCAGCTCACCAAGCGGGACTAGCGAGCAGTACTTC. The variable domain in full, completed from reference TRBV18 and TRBJ2-7, reads NAGVMQNPRHLVRRRGQEARLRCSPMKGHSHVYWYRQLPEEGLKFMVYLQKENIIDESGMPKERFSAEFPKEGPSILRIQQVVRGDSAAYFCASSPSGTSEQYFGPGTRLTVT.

The chain employs TRBV19 and TRBJ2-7; D gene unclear. Germline-derived CDR1 and CDR2 are LNHDA and SQIVND (reference sequence). Trimming took off 5 bases at V and 2 bases at J, with 13 bases between the two ends. The CDR3 contains 14 residues. The DNA of the CDR3 is TGTGCCAGTAGTTTGTACCCGGGTACCTACGAGCAGTACTTC. Protein sequence: CASSLYPGTYEQYF. The full variable domain, completed using reference TRBV19 and TRBJ2-7, is DGGITQSPKYLFRKEGQNVTLSCEQNLNHDAMYWYRQDPGQGLRLIYYSQIVNDFQKGDIAEGYSVSREKKESFPLTVTSAQKNPTAFYLCASSLYPGTYEQYFGPGTRLTVT.

The chain combines TRBV9 with TRBJ2-7; perhaps D is TRBD1 or TRBD2 (5 bases each). The CDR3 sequence is 15 residues long. CDR1 SGDLS and CDR2 YYNGEE come from the germline V gene. V was shortened by 3 bases and J by 7 bases, with 20 bases between the two germline ends. The CDR3 is CASSGNGTALGEQYF. CDR3 nucleotides: TGTGCCAGCAGCGGAAATGGGACCGCCCTGGGGGAGCAGTACTTC.

This rearrangement joins TRBV7-3 to TRBJ2-7; tentative D call: TRBD1 (6 bases). The CDR3 is 14 residues long. V was shortened by 5 bases and J by 6 bases, with 17 bases between the two germline ends. Germline CDR1 SGHTA, CDR2 FQGTGA. CDR3 DNA sequence: TGTGCCAGCAGCGACCCCACAGGGTCGGGCGAGCAGTACTTC. It specifies CASSDPTGSGEQYF. The full variable domain, with the rest looked up from reference TRBV7-3 and TRBJ2-7, is GAGVSQTPSNKVTEKGKYVELRCDPISGHTALYWYRQSLGQGPEFLIYFQGTGAADDSGLPNDRFFAVRPEGSVSTLKIQRTERGDSAVYLCASSDPTGSGEQYFGPGTRLTVT.

The chain recombines TRBV6-1 with TRBJ2-5; D is tentatively TRBD1 or TRBD2 (7 bases each). This CDR3 contains 15 residues. Trimming left V 8 bases short and J 3 bases short, with 19 bases between. In germline, CDR1 is MNHNS, CDR2 SASEGT. CDR3 nucleotides: TGTGCCAGCCAGCCTCTACAGGGGAGGGAAGAGACCCAGTACTTC. This translates into CASQPLQGREETQYF.